The sequence of this T cell receptor (beta chain) was determined in a study of Ad26.COV2.S vaccination and SARS-CoV-2 variants. Trimming took off 0 bases at V and 7 bases at J, with 1 base between the two ends. Germline V lookup: CDR1 SGHDN, CDR2 FVKESK. The CDR3 is 11 residues long. Indicated treatment: about 20 received Ad26.COV2.S at low or high dose, single or two shots; about 5 received placebo; per-sample allocation not given. The study sampled participants on day 63 after the first vaccine or placebo injection. The protocol was immunoSEQ multiplex PCR, while the TCRdb copy is restricted to in-frame clones and leaves out a portion. Among some 400,000 clones listed, 75% to 90% were seen once.

The specimen comprised peripheral blood, sampled in a trial of Ad26.COV2.S vaccine versus placebo. V and J are TRBV14 and TRBJ2-1, with D unclear. This clonotype originated in a person aged 18-65 years who received the Ad26.COV2.S COVID-19 vaccine or a placebo. Here the CDR3 DNA reads TGTGCCAGCAGCCAAGATAATGAGCAGTTCTTC. Protein sequence: CASSQDNEQFF.